The 28 T cell receptor beta chains below were found in one sample sequenced in a study of blood T cell repertoires in COVID-19. Only in-frame clones appear in the TCRdb table, and some are missing; sequencing was by immunoSEQ multiplex PCR. The sample lists about 270,000 clones; roughly 89% were seen once. The sequencing input was peripheral blood. The source of these receptors is a man between 45 and 60 years old with acute or convalescent COVID-19.

This clone was found once. The chain links TRBV9 to TRBJ2-2; D gene ambiguous. The ends were cut back, 0 bases at V and 2 bases at J, with 8 bases in the middle. Germline V gene lookup returns CDR1 SGDLS and CDR2 YYNGEE. The CDR3 has 15 amino acids. CDR3 sequence: CASSVAQINTGELFF. CDR3 coding DNA: TGTGCCAGCAGCGTAGCACAGATTAACACCGGGGAGCTGTTTTTT.

This clone occurred many times. Written as DNA, the CDR3 is TGTGCCAGCGGGACACCCGGGGACTATGGCTACACCTTC. Protein sequence: CASGTPGDYGYTF. The genes are TRBV2 and TRBJ1-2, with a tentative D call TRBD1 (6 bases). The CDR3 runs to 13 residues. CDR1 and CDR2 from the germline V gene are SNHLY and FYNNEI. Deletions cut 8 bases from V and 3 bases from J, with 13 bases between.

J is TRBJ2-2 and V is TRBV5-4, with 7 bases that match TRBD2. The CDR3 is 17 amino acids. Losses at the gene ends were 1 base for V and 6 bases for J; bases not matched to a gene: 12. Germline V lookup: CDR1 SGHNT, CDR2 YYREEE (reference sequence). In DNA form, the CDR3 reads TGTGCCAGCAGCTTGTCTGACGGAGGGAGGGTTTCCGGGGAGCTGTTTTTT. Translation gives CASSLSDGGRVSGELFF.

This clone came up once. The chain uses TRBV7-3 and TRBJ1-6, with 8 nucleotides matching TRBD1. J gave up 13 bases and V 6 bases, and 5 bases lay outside the gene matches. CDR3 length: 12 residues. Germline V lookup: CDR1 SGHTA, CDR2 FQGTGA. The CDR3 region has the DNA TGTGCCAGCAGTACAGGGGGAGGGCCCCTCCACTTT. It codes for CASSTGGGPLHF.

This chain uses TRBV10-3 with TRBJ2-3, with a weak D call TRBD1 (5 bases). This CDR3 spans 13 amino acids. Trimming stripped 7 bases from V and 2 bases from J, with 10 bases between. Germline assignment: CDR1 ENHRY and CDR2 SYGVKD. CDR3 sequence reads: CAINGHLTDTQYF. The CDR3 bases are TGTGCCATCAACGGACACCTCACAGATACGCAGTATTTT.

This clone was seen more than once but under ten times. The chain carries TRBV10-1 and TRBJ2-7, with 8 bases lining up with TRBD2. V shed 2 bases and J 4 bases; nucleotides not matched to a gene: 10. The CDR3 is 16 amino acids. Germline V gene sequence: CDR1 WNHNN, CDR2 SYGVQD (reference sequence). DNA of the CDR3: TGCGCCAGCAGTGAGGGGCTAGCGGGTTACCGTTACGAGCAGTACTTC. This sequence encodes CASSEGLAGYRYEQYF.

The chain couples TRBV19 to TRBJ1-3; TRBD1 matches at 7 bases. After removal of 7 bases from V and 3 bases from J, the junction contained 18 bases not matched to a gene. The CDR3 has 18 amino acids. Germline CDR1 and CDR2: LNHDA and SQIVND (reference sequence). The CDR3 spells CASKTSPGAGGSGNTIYF. CDR3 in DNA: TGTGCCAGTAAGACCAGTCCTGGGGCAGGGGGAAGTGGAAACACCATATATTTT.

V and J are TRBV5-1 and TRBJ2-7; 7 nucleotides match TRBD1. The germline gives CDR1 SGHRS, CDR2 YFSETQ. V was pared by 2 bases and J by 4 bases, with 6 bases of the junction left unmatched. This CDR3 is 14 amino acids long. The CDR3 reads CASSFTKGQYEQYF. In DNA form, the CDR3 reads TGCGCCAGCAGCTTTACTAAGGGACAGTACGAGCAGTACTTC.

The gene calls are TRBV14 and TRBJ2-3, with 7 nucleotides matching TRBD1. Germline V gene data show CDR1 as SGHDN and CDR2 as FVKESK. V dropped 4 bases and J dropped 2; count of bases not matched to a gene: 6. The CDR3 is 15 residues long. The CDR3 spells CASSPGGGSTDTQYF. CDR3 nucleotide sequence: TGTGCCAGCAGCCCAGGGGGTGGATCCACAGATACGCAGTATTTT.

The chain joins TRBV4-2 to TRBJ1-3, with no clear D. From germline, CDR1 is LGHNA and CDR2 YNFKEQ. The CDR3 sequence is 15 residues long. The ends were cut back, 0 bases at V and 9 bases at J, with 15 bases in the middle. CDR3 residues: CASSQDRSPASTIYF. The CDR3 DNA reads TGTGCCAGCAGCCAAGATAGGAGTCCGGCTAGCACCATATATTTT.

CDR3 coding DNA: TGTGCCAGCAGCCCGCAGGGTGCTAACACTGAAGCTTTCTTT. This codes for CASSPQGANTEAFF. V and J are TRBV7-9 and TRBJ1-1; D is possibly TRBD1 (5 bases). V was clipped by 5 bases and J by 2 bases, with 12 bases between them. CDR1 and CDR2 from the germline V gene are SEHNR and FQNEAQ (reference sequence). This CDR3 has 14 residues.

The rearrangement uses TRBV27 and TRBJ1-3, with a possible D match to TRBD1 (5 bases). CDR3 length equals 14 residues. V lost 8 bases and J lost 2, with 13 bases in between. Germline CDR1 MNHEY, CDR2 SMNVEV (reference sequence). CDR3 in DNA: TGTGCCAGCGCGGGGCCCTCCACTGGAAACACCATATATTTT. Its translation is CASAGPSTGNTIYF.

The chain links TRBV6-5 to TRBJ1-1; D remains ambiguous. This CDR3 region has 16 residues. V was clipped by 0 bases and J by 0 bases, with 11 bases between them. The germline V gene has CDR1 MNHEY and CDR2 SVGAGI. The CDR3 DNA follows: TGTGCCAGCAGTTACTCGAGGGTAGGAATGAACACTGAAGCTTTCTTT. This gives the protein CASSYSRVGMNTEAFF.

V gene TRBV7-9 combines with J gene TRBJ2-3, with 12 bases aligning to TRBD2. V gave up 4 bases and J gave up 4 bases; unmatched junction bases: 6. From germline, CDR1 is SEHNR and CDR2 FQNEAQ (reference sequence). This CDR3 is 16 amino acids long. CDR3 DNA: TGTGCCAGCAGCTCTCCTAGCGGGGGGGTCGCAGATACGCAGTATTTT. Translated, it gives CASSSPSGGVADTQYF.

The chain carries TRBV7-3 and TRBJ1-6; D is unresolved. V was cut by 1 base and J by 6 bases, with 7 bases left in between. Germline CDR1 SGHTA, CDR2 FQGTGA. The CDR3 extends over 14 amino acids. The CDR3 loop reads CASSLIGGNSPLHF. In DNA, the CDR3 is TGTGCCAGCAGCTTAATCGGCGGTAATTCACCCCTCCACTTT.

The V call is TRBV19, the J call TRBJ1-2; 7 bases line up with TRBD1. This CDR3 contains 13 residues. Germline trimming cut 8 bases from V and 8 bases from J; bases unmatched to any gene: 11. Germline V gene sequence: CDR1 LNHDA, CDR2 SQIVND (reference sequence). The CDR3 DNA reads as TGTGCCAGTTCCGTAGACAGGGATGGCGGCTACACCTTC. Its protein is CASSVDRDGGYTF.

The V call is TRBV3-1 (or the pseudogene TRBV3-2), the J call TRBJ2-7; a possible D gene is TRBD1 (6 bases). Trimming took off 2 bases at V and 8 bases at J, with 19 bases between the two ends. CDR1 is LGHDT, CDR2 YNNKEL, per germline (reference sequence). The CDR3 totals 15 residues. This chain's CDR3 is CASSQILASGTQQYF. The CDR3 nucleotides read TGTGCCAGCAGCCAAATCCTGGCCTCCGGGACACAGCAGTACTTC.

The chain carries TRBV7-9 and TRBJ1-2; TRBD1 aligns across 7 bases. The V gene end was trimmed by 5 bases and the J gene end by 7 bases; junction bases not matched to a gene: 13. The germline gives CDR1 SEHNR, CDR2 FQNEAQ (reference sequence). The length of the CDR3 is 15 residues. The CDR3 is CASSNTGTEISGYTF. DNA of the CDR3: TGTGCCAGCAGCAACACCGGGACAGAGATTAGTGGCTACACCTTC.

The chain employs TRBV21-1 and TRBJ1-5; TRBD1, the D gene given by the table, was not confirmed from the DNA. TRBV21-1 constitutes a pseudogene. The CDR3 totals 17 residues. The chain's CDR3 is CASSKEVAAGVNQPQHF. In DNA, the CDR3 is TGTGCCAGCAGCAAAGAGGTCGCGGCAGGGGTCAATCAGCCCCAGCATTTT.

The chain recombines TRBV2 with TRBJ2-1; possibly TRBD2 for D (6 bases). The CDR3 loop spans 14 amino acids. Trimming pared 6 bases from V and 5 bases from J, leaving 14 bases between. In germline, CDR1 is SNHLY, CDR2 FYNNEI. The CDR3 DNA reads as TGTGCCAGCAGGGACCCAGGAGGGAACAATGAGCAGTTCTTC. Its protein is CASRDPGGNNEQFF. The whole variable domain, filled in from reference TRBV2 and TRBJ2-1, reads EPEVTQTPSHQVTQMGQEVILRCVPISNHLYFYWYRQILGQKVEFLVSFYNNEISEKSEIFDDQFSVERPDGSNFTLKIRSTKLEDSAMYFCASRDPGGNNEQFFGPGTRLTVL.

The chain carries TRBV2 and TRBJ2-5, with TRBD2 matching over 11 bases. V trimming: 7 bases; J trimming: 4 bases; junction bases outside the gene matches: 5. There are 14 residues in the CDR3. Germline-derived CDR1 and CDR2 are SNHLY and FYNNEI. CDR3 nucleotide sequence: TGTGCCAGCACCCTTGGGACTAGCGGAGAGACCCAGTACTTC. Protein sequence: CASTLGTSGETQYF.

This clone was picked up many times. Other DNA variants within this sample encode the same CDR3. The chain couples TRBV6-5 to TRBJ1-1; perhaps TRBD1 as D (6 bases). The CDR3 is 13 amino acids. Trimming took off 0 bases at V and 4 bases at J, with 6 bases between the two ends. CDR1 is MNHEY, CDR2 SVGAGI, per germline. This CDR3 is CASSYSGGTEAFF. CDR3 DNA: TGTGCCAGCAGTTACTCAGGGGGCACTGAAGCTTTCTTT.

This chain links TRBV9 with TRBJ1-6; possibly TRBD1 for D (6 bases). Trimming cost V 3 bases and J 9 bases, with 13 bases left between them. Germline lookup yields CDR1 SGDLS and CDR2 YYNGEE. This CDR3 is built from 14 residues. The CDR3 DNA reads TGTGCCAGCAGCGAGGGGGGGCGCGGTTCACCCCTCCACTTT. This codes for CASSEGGRGSPLHF.

V and J are TRBV5-6 and TRBJ1-2; tentative D call: TRBD1 (5 bases). Germline V gene data show CDR1 as SGHDT and CDR2 as YYEEEE. The CDR3 spans 16 residues. V shed 2 bases and J shed 4 bases, with 18 bases lying between them. CDR3 loop: CASSFSLDRGGYGYTF. DNA for the CDR3: TGTGCCAGCAGCTTCTCGCTTGACAGAGGTGGCTATGGCTACACCTTC.

The gene calls are TRBV6-6 and TRBJ2-7, with 9 positions matching TRBD1. Germline trimming cut 7 bases from V and 4 bases from J; bases unmatched to any gene: 14. Germline V gene lookup returns CDR1 MNHNY and CDR2 SVGAGI (reference sequence). The CDR3 covers 16 residues. As DNA, the CDR3 is TGTGCCAGCACCCACGACACATACAGGGGGCGATACGAGCAGTACTTC. This codes for CASTHDTYRGRYEQYF.

The chain employs TRBV10-3 and TRBJ1-1; D is unresolved. Germline-derived CDR1 and CDR2 are ENHRY and SYGVKD. The CDR3 extends over 14 amino acids. V was shortened by 10 bases and J by 1 base, with 16 bases between the two germline ends. CDR3 DNA: TGTGCCACCTGCTTAGAGGGCTCGAACACTGAAGCTTTCTTT. This codes for CATCLEGSNTEAFF.

This chain connects TRBV6-5 to TRBJ1-1, with a weak D call TRBD1 (6 bases). The CDR3 runs 15 residues. Germline values: CDR1 MNHEY, CDR2 SVGAGI. V lost 2 bases to trimming and J lost 5 bases, with 15 bases between them. CDR3 in amino acids: CASSYVEGVGTEAFF. CDR3 nucleotides: TGTGCCAGCAGTTACGTCGAGGGGGTGGGTACTGAAGCTTTCTTT.

This clone was detected ten times or more. The chain joins TRBV5-8 to TRBJ1-2; D is undetermined. Trimming cost V 1 base and J 4 bases, with 14 bases left between them. This CDR3 contains 15 residues. CDR1 and CDR2 (germline): SGHTS, YDEGEE. CDR3 sequence reads: CASSLTGIGGYGYTF. The CDR3 DNA reads TGTGCCAGCAGCTTGACGGGCATAGGAGGCTATGGCTACACCTTC.